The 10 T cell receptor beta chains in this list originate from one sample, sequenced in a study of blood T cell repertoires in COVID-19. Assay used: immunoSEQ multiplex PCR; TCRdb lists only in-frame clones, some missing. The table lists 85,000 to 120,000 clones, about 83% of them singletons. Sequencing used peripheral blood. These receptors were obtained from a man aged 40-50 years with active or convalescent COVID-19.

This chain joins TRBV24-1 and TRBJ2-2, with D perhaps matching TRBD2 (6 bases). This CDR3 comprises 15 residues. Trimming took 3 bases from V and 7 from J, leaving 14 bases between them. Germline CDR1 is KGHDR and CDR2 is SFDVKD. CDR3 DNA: TGTGCCACCAGTGATCCGAACTTGCGGGACGGGGAGCTGTTTTTT. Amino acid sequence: CATSDPNLRDGELFF.

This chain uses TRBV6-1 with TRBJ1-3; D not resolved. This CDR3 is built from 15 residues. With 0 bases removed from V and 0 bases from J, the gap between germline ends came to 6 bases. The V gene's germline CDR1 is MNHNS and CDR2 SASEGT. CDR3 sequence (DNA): TGTGCCAGCAGTGAAGCGGTCAGCTCTGGAAACACCATATATTTT. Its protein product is CASSEAVSSGNTIYF.

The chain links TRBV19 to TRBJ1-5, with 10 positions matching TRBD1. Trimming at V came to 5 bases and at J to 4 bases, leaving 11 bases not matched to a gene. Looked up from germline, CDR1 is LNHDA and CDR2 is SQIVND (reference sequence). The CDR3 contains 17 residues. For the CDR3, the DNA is TGTGCCAGTAGTGACCGGGACAGGGGAGGTTGGAATCAGCCCCAGCATTTT. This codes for CASSDRDRGGWNQPQHF.

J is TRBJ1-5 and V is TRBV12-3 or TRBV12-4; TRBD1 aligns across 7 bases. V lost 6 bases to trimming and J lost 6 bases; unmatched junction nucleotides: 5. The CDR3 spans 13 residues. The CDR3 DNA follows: TGTGCCAGCAGGCCGACAGGGTTTCAGCCCCAGCATTTT. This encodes CASRPTGFQPQHF.

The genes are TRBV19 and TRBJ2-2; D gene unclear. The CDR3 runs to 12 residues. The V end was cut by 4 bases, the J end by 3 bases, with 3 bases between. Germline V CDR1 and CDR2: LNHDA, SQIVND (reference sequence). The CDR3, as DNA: TGTGCCAGTAGTACCTACACCGGGGAGCTGTTTTTT. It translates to CASSTYTGELFF. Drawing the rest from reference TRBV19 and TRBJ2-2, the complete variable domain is DGGITQSPKYLFRKEGQNVTLSCEQNLNHDAMYWYRQDPGQGLRLIYYSQIVNDFQKGDIAEGYSVSREKKESFPLTVTSAQKNPTAFYLCASSTYTGELFFGEGSRLTVL.

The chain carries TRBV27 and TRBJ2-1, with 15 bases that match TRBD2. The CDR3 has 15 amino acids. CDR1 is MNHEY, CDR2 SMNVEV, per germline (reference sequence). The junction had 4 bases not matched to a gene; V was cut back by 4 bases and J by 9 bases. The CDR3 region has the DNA TGTGCCAGCAGTTCCGGGACTAGCGGGGGGCGTGAGCAGTTCTTC. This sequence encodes CASSSGTSGGREQFF.

The CDR3 DNA reads as TGTGCCAGCAGTGGGGACAGGCCCACCGGGGGCTACACCTTC. Amino acids: CASSGDRPTGGYTF. The rearrangement joins TRBV25-1 to TRBJ1-2; 8 bases agree with TRBD1. This CDR3 comprises 14 residues. Looked up from germline, CDR1 is MGHDK and CDR2 is SYGVNS. After removal of 4 bases from V and 8 bases from J, the junction contained 9 bases not matched to a gene.

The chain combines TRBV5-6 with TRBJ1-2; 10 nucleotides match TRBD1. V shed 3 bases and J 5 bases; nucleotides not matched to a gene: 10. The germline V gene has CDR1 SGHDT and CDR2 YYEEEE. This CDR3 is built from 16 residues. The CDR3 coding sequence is TGTGCCAGCAGCTCTCGACAGGGGGCATTGGGGTATGGCTACACCTTC. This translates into CASSSRQGALGYGYTF.

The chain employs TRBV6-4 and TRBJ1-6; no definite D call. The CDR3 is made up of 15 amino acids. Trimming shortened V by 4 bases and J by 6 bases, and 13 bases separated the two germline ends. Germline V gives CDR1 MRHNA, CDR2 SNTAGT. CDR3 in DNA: TGTGCCAGCAGTGTCAATCGGTCCGGTAATTCACCCCTCCACTTT. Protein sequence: CASSVNRSGNSPLHF.

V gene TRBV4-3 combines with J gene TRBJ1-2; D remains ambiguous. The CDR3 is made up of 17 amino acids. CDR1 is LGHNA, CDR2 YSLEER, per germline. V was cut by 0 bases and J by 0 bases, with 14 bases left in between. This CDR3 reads CASSQEVAGSPNYGYTF. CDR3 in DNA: TGCGCCAGCAGCCAAGAAGTGGCTGGGAGTCCTAACTATGGCTACACCTTC.